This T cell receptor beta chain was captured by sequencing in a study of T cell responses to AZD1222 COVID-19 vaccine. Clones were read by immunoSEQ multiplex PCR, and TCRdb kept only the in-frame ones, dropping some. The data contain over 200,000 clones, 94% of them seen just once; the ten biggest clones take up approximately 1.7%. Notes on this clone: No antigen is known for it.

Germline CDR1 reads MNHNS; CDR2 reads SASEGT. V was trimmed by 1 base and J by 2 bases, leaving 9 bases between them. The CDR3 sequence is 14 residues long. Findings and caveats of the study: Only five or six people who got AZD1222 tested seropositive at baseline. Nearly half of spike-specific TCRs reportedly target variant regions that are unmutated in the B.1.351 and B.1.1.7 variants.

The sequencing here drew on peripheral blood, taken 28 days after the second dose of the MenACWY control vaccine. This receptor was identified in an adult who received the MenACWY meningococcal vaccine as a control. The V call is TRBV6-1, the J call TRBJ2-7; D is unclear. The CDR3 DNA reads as TGTGCCAGCAGTGAAGGCATCCCCACCTACGAGCAGTACTTC. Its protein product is CASSEGIPTYEQYF.